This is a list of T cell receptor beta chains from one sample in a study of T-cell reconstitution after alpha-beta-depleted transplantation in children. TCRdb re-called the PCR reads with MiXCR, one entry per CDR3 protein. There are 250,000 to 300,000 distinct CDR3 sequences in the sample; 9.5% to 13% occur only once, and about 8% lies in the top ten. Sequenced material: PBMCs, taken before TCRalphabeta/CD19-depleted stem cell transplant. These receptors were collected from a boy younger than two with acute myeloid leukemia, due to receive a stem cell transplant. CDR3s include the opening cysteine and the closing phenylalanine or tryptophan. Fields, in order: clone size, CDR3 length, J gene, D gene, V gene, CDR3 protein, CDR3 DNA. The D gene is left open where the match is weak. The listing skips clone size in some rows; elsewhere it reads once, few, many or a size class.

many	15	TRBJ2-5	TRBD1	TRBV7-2	CASSLNFRGRETQYF	TGTGCCAGCAGCTTAAATTTTAGGGGGCGAGAGACCCAGTACTTC
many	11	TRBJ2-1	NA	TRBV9	CASPAGNEQFF	TGTGCCAGCCCCGCGGGGAATGAGCAGTTCTTC
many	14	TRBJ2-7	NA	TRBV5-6	CASSLPTANYEQYF	TGTGCCAGCAGCCTGCCGACGGCCAACTACGAGCAGTACTTC
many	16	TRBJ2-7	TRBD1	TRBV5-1	CASSLGRDRVTYEQYF	TGCGCCAGCAGCTTGGGCCGGGACAGGGTGACCTACGAGCAGTACTTC
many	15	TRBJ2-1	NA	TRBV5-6	CASSFGGAAYNEQFF	TGTGCCAGCAGCTTCGGCGGGGCGGCCTACAATGAGCAGTTCTTC
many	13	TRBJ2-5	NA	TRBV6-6	CASRNSGRETQYF	TGTGCCAGCAGGAATTCCGGAAGGGAGACCCAGTACTTC
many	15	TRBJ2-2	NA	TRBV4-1	CASSQEPGRTGELFF	TGCGCCAGCAGCCAAGAGCCAGGGAGAACCGGGGAGCTGTTTTTT
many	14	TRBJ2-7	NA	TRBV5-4	CASSLGALLGEQYF	TGTGCCAGCAGCTTGGGAGCGCTACTGGGCGAGCAGTACTTC
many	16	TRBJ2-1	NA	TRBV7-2	CASSLEGTSSYNEQFF	TGTGCCAGCAGCTTAGAGGGGACAAGCTCCTACAATGAGCAGTTCTTC
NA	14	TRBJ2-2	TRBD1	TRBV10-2	CASFGQGRIGELFF	TGCGCCAGCTTCGGACAGGGGAGGATTGGGGAGCTGTTTTTT
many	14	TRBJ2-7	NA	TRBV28	CASSPLAEHYEQYF	TGTGCCAGCAGTCCCTTGGCGGAGCACTACGAGCAGTACTTC
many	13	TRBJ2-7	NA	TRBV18	CASSPNAVYEQYF	TGTGCCAGCTCGCCTAATGCAGTATACGAGCAGTACTTC
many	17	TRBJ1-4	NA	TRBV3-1	CASSIRDPSATNEKLFF	TGTGCCAGCAGCATCCGGGACCCTTCTGCAACTAATGAAAAACTGTTTTTT
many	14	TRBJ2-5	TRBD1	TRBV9	CASSPRDRGETQYF	TGTGCCAGCAGCCCCCGGGACAGGGGAGAGACCCAGTACTTC
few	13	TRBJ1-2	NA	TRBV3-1	CASSQDLNYGYTF	TGTGCCAGCAGCCAAGATTTGAACTATGGCTACACCTTC
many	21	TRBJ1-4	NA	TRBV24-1	CATSDAKWGKKTTNDREKLFF	TGTGCCACCAGTGATGCAAAATGGGGGAAAAAGACGACCAATGATCGTGAAAAACTGTTTTTT
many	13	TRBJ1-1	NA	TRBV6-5	CASSYRRNTEAFF	TGTGCCAGCAGTTACAGGAGGAACACTGAAGCTTTCTTT
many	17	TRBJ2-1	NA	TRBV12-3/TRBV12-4	CASTVSVGRGSYNEQFF	TGTGCCAGCACCGTCTCAGTCGGCAGGGGTTCCTACAATGAGCAGTTCTTC
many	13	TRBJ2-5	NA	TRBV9	CASSAIPRGTQYF	TGTGCCAGCAGCGCCATTCCGAGGGGGACCCAGTACTTC
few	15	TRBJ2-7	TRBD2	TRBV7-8	CASSPRLAGAGEQYF	TGTGCCAGCAGCCCTCGACTAGCGGGGGCCGGGGAGCAGTACTTC
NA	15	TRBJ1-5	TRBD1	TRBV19	CASSMDRAGNQPQHF	TGTGCCAGTAGTATGGACAGGGCAGGCAATCAGCCCCAGCATTTT
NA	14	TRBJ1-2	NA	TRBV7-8	CANSLAGVNYGYTF	TGTGCCAACAGCTTAGCGGGGGTTAACTATGGCTACACCTTC
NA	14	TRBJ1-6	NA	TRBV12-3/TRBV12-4	CASKGNRYNSPLHF	TGTGCCAGCAAGGGAAATCGCTATAATTCACCCCTCCACTTT
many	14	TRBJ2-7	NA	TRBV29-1	CSVEDRGAGDEQYF	TGCAGCGTTGAAGATAGGGGGGCGGGGGACGAGCAGTACTTC
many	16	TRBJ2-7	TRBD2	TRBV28	CASSLQQAGGPYEQYF	TGTGCCAGCAGCCTTCAACAAGCGGGAGGGCCCTACGAGCAGTACTTC
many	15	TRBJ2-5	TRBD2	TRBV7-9	CASSRTSAPQETQYF	TGTGCCAGCAGCCGGACTAGCGCACCCCAAGAGACCCAGTACTTC
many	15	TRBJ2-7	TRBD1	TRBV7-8	CASSLEDRLTYEQYF	TGTGCCAGCAGCTTGGAGGACAGGCTTACCTACGAGCAGTACTTC
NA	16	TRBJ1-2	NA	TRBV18	CASSPSLQGGVYGYTF	TGTGCCAGCTCACCTTCGCTTCAGGGAGGGGTCTATGGCTACACCTTC
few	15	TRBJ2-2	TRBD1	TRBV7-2	CASSLYTGATGELFF	TGTGCCAGCAGCTTATATACAGGGGCGACCGGGGAGCTGTTTTTT
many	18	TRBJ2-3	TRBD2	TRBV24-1	CATSEYPRTSGNSDTQYF	TGTGCCACCAGTGAATACCCTCGGACTAGCGGAAATTCAGATACGCAGTATTTT
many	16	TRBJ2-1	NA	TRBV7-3	CASSSRRSSRYNEQFF	TGTGCCAGCAGCTCGAGGAGGTCTAGCAGGTACAATGAGCAGTTCTTC
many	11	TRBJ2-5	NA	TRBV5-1	CASSLAGAVYF	TGCGCCAGCAGCTTGGCAGGGGCCGTGTACTTC
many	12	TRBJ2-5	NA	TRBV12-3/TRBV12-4	CASRDYQETQYF	TGTGCCAGCAGGGACTACCAAGAGACCCAGTACTTC
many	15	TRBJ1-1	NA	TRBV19	CASQVSGSGNTEAFF	TGTGCCAGTCAAGTATCAGGGTCGGGGAACACTGAAGCTTTCTTT
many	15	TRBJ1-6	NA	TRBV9	CASSVLSDLNSPLHF	TGTGCCAGCAGCGTACTATCGGACCTTAATTCACCCCTCCACTTT
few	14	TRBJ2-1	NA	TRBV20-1	CSASRGDTYNEQFF	TGCAGTGCTAGTCGAGGGGACACCTACAATGAGCAGTTCTTC
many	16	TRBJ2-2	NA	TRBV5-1	CASSLGGTVLTGELFF	TGCGCCAGCAGCTTGGGGGGTACAGTCCTCACCGGGGAGCTGTTTTTT
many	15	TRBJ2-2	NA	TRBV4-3	CASSQDPQRGRELFF	TGCGCCAGCAGCCAAGATCCACAGAGGGGTAGGGAGCTGTTTTTT
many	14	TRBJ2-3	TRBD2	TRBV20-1	CSAKIASGRSTQYF	TGCAGTGCTAAAATCGCTAGCGGGAGGTCCACGCAGTATTTT
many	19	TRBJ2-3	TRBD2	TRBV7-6	CASSTPGTSGKTSTDTQYF	TGTGCCAGCAGCACGCCCGGGACTAGCGGGAAGACTAGCACAGATACGCAGTATTTT
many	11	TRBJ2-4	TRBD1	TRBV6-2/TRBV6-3	CASSRQGRPYF	TGTGCCAGCAGTCGACAGGGCCGTCCGTACTTC
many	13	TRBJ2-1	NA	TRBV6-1	CASTTTRHNEQFF	TGTGCCAGCACCACCACTAGGCACAATGAGCAGTTCTTC
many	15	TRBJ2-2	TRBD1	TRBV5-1	CASSLQGANTGELFF	TGCGCCAGCAGCTTGCAGGGGGCGAACACCGGGGAGCTGTTTTTT
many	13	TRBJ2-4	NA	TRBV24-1	CATSVERYGIQYF	TGTGCCACCAGTGTTGAAAGATATGGCATTCAGTACTTC
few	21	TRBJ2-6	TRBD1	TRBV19	CASSIERSPDRVGSGANVLTF	TGTGCCAGTAGTATAGAAAGGTCCCCAGACAGGGTTGGCTCTGGGGCCAACGTCCTGACTTTC
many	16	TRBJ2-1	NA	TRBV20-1	CSARLRPGNLYNEQFF	TGCAGTGCCCGCCTTCGACCGGGAAACCTCTACAATGAGCAGTTCTTC
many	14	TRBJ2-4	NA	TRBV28	CASSLSWGANIQYF	TGTGCCAGCAGTTTATCCTGGGGGGCGAACATTCAGTACTTC
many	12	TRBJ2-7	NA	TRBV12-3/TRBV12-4	CASSLAGREQYF	TGTGCCAGCAGTTTAGCGGGCCGTGAGCAGTACTTC